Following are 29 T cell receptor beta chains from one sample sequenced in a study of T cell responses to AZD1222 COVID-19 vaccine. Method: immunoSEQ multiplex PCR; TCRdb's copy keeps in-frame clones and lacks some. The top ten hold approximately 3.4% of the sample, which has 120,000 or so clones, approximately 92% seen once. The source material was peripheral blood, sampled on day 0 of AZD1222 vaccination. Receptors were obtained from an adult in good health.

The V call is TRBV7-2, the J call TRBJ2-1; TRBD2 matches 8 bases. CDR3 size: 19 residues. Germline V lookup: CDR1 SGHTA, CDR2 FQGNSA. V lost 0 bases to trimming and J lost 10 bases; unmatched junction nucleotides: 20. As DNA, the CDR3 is TGTGCCAGCAGCTTAGCCGTAGGGCGACTTTCGGCTAGCGGGTACGAGCAGTTCTTC. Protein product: CASSLAVGRLSASGYEQFF.

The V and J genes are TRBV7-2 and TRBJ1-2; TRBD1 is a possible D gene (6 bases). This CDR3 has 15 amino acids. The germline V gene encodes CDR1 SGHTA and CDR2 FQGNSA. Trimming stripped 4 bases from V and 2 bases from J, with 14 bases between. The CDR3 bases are TGTGCCAGCAGCTCGCCGGGGGGGCAAAACTATGGCTACACCTTC. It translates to CASSSPGGQNYGYTF.

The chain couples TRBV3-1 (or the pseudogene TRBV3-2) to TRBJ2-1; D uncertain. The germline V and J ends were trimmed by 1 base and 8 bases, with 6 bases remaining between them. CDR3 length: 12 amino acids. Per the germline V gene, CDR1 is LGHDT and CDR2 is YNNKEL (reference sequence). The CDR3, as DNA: TGTGCCAGCAGCCAAGTCGGCCATGAGCAGTTCTTC. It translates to CASSQVGHEQFF.

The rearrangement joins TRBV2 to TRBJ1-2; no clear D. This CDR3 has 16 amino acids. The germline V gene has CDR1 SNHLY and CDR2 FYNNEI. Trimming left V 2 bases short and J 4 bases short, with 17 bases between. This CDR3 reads CASSESVSGVPYGYTF. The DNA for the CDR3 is TGTGCCAGCAGTGAATCCGTTTCCGGGGTACCCTATGGCTACACCTTC.

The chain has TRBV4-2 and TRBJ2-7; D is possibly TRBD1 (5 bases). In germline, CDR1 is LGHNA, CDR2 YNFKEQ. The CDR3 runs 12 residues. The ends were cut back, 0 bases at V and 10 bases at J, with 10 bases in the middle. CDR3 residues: CASSQERRAQYF. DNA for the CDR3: TGTGCCAGCAGCCAAGAGCGCAGGGCTCAGTACTTC.

DNA of the CDR3: TGTGCCAGCAGCTTTGGACCTAACTATGGCTACACCTTC. Translating it yields CASSFGPNYGYTF. V usage is TRBV7-9 and J usage is TRBJ1-2; D call uncertain. Germline assignment: CDR1 SEHNR and CDR2 FQNEAQ (reference sequence). This CDR3 is built from 13 residues. V was shortened by 3 bases and J by 0 bases, with 5 bases between the two germline ends.

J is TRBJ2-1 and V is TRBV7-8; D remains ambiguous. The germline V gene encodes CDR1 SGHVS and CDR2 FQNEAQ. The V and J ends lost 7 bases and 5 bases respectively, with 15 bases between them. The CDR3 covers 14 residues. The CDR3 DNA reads TGTGCCAGCACCCCCCTCGTGGGAAACAATGAGCAGTTCTTC. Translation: CASTPLVGNNEQFF. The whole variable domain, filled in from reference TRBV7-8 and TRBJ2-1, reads GAGVSQSPRYKVAKRGQDVALRCDPISGHVSLFWYQQALGQGPEFLTYFQNEAQLDKSGLPSDRFFAERPEGSVSTLKIQRTQQEDSAVYLCASTPLVGNNEQFFGPGTRLTVL.

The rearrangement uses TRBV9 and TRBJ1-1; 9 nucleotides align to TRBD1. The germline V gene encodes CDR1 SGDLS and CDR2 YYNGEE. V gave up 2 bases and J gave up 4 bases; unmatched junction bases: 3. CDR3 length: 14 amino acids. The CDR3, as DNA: TGTGCCAGCAGCGTCACAGGGGGCGGCACTGAAGCTTTCTTT. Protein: CASSVTGGGTEAFF.

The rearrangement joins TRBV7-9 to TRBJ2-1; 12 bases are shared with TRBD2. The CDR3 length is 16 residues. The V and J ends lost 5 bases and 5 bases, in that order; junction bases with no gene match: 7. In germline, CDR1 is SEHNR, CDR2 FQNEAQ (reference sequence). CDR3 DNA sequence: TGTGCCAGCAGCCATTCTAGCGGGGGGGATGACAATGAGCAGTTCTTC. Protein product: CASSHSSGGDDNEQFF. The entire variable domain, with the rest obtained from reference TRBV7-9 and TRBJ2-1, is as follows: DTGVSQNPRHKITKRGQNVTFRCDPISEHNRLYWYRQTLGQGPEFLTYFQNEAQLEKSRLLSDRFSAERPKGSFSTLEIQRTEQGDSAMYLCASSHSSGGDDNEQFFGPGTRLTVL.

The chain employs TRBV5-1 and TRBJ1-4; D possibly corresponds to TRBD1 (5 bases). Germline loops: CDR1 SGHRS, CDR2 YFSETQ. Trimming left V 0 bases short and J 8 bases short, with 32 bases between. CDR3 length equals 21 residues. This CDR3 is CASSLAWGRDYSENVTEKLFF. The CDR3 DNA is TGCGCCAGCAGCTTGGCCTGGGGCAGGGACTACTCAGAGAATGTGACGGAAAAACTGTTTTTT.

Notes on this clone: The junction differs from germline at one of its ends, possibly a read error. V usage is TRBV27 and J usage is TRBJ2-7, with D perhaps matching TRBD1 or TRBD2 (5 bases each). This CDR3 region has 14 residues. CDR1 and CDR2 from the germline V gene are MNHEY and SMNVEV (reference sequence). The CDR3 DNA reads TGTGCCAGCAGTTTAGTCCTCGGTGTGGGGGAATTGGACTTC. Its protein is CASSLVLGVGELDF.

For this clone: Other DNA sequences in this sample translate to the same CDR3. The CDR3 here is CASSLGQIYEQYF. As DNA, the CDR3 is TGTGCCAGCAGTTTAGGACAGATCTACGAGCAGTACTTC. The chain links TRBV12-3 or TRBV12-4 to TRBJ2-7, with D possibly TRBD1 on 5 matching bases. Trimming removed 1 base from V and 3 bases from J, with 7 bases in between. This CDR3 region has 13 residues.

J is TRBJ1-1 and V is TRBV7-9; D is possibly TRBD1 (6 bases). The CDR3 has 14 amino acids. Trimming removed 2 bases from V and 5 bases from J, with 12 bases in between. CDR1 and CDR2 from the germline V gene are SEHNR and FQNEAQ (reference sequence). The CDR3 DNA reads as TGTGCCAGCAGCTTACCAGGGGAGATTACTGAAGCTTTCTTT. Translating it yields CASSLPGEITEAFF.

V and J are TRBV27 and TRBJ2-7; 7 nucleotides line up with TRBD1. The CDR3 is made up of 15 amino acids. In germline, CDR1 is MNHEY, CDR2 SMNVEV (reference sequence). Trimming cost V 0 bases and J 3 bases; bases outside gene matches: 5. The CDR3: CASSLSRDRDYEQYF. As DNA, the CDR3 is TGTGCCAGCAGTTTATCGCGAGACAGGGACTACGAGCAGTACTTC.

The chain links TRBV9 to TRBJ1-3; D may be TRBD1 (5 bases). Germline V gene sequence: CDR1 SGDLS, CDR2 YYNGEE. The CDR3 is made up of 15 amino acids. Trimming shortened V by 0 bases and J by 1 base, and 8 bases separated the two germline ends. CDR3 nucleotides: TGTGCCAGCAGCGTAGATGGGGGTTCTGGAAACACCATATATTTT. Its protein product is CASSVDGGSGNTIYF.

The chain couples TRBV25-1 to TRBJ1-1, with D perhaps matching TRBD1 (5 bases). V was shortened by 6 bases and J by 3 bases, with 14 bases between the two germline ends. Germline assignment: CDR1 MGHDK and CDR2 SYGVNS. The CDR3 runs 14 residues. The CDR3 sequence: CASSRRWGDTEAFF. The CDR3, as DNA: TGTGCCAGCAGCAGACGGTGGGGGGACACTGAAGCTTTCTTT. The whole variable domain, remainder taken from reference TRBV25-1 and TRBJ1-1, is EADIYQTPRYLVIGTGKKITLECSQTMGHDKMYWYQQDPGMELHLIHYSYGVNSTEKGDLSSESTVSRIRTEHFPLTLESARPSHTSQYLCASSRRWGDTEAFFGQGTRLTVV.

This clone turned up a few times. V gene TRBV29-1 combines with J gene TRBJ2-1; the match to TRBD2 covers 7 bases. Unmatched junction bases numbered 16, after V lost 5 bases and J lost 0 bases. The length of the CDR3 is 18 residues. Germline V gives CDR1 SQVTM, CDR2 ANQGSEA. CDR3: CSVWGLAGGPSSYNEQFF. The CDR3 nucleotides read TGCAGCGTTTGGGGGTTAGCGGGCGGACCCAGCTCCTACAATGAGCAGTTCTTC.

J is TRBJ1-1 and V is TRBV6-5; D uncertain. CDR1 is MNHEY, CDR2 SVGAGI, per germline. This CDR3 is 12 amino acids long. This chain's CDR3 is CAAGRANTEAFF. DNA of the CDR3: TGTGCGGCCGGACGGGCGAACACTGAAGCTTTCTTT.

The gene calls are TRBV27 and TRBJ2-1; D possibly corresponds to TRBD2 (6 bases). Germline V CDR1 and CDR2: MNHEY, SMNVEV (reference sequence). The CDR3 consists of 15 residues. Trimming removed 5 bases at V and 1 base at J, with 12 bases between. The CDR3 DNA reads TGTGCCAGCAGTCCGGGGGTCGCTTCCTACAATGAGCAGTTCTTC. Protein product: CASSPGVASYNEQFF.

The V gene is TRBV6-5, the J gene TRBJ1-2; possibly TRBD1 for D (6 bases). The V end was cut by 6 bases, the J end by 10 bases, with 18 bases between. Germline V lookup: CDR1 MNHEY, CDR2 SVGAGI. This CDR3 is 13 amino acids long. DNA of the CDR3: TGTGCCAGCAGACCTGTCGAGACAGGCCCCTACACCTTC. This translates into CASRPVETGPYTF.

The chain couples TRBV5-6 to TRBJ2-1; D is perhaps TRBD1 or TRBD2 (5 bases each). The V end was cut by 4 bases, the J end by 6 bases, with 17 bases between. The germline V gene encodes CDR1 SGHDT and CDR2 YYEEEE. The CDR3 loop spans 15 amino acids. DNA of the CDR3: TGTGCCAGCAGCCTTCGATCCAGGGAGCGCAATGAGCAGTTCTTC. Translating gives CASSLRSRERNEQFF.

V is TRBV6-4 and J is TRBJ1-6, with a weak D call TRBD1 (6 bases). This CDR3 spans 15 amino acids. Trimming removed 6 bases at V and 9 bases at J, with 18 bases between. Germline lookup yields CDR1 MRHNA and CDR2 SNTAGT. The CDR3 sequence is CASSLDSFGGSPLHF. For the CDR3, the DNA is TGTGCCAGCAGCTTGGACAGTTTTGGAGGTTCACCCCTCCACTTT.

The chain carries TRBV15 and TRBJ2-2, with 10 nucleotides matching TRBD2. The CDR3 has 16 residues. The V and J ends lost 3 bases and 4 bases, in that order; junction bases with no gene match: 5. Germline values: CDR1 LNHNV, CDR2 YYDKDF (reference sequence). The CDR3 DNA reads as TGTGCCACCAGCAGCTTAGCGGGAGGTCTCACCGGGGAGCTGTTTTTT. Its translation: CATSSLAGGLTGELFF.

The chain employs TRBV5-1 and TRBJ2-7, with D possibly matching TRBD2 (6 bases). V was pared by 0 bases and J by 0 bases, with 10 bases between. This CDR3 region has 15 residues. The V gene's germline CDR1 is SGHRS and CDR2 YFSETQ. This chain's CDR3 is CASSLGQGGSYEQYF. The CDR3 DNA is TGCGCCAGCAGCTTGGGGCAGGGAGGCTCCTACGAGCAGTACTTC. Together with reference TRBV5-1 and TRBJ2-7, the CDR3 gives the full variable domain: KAGVTQTPRYLIKTRGQQVTLSCSPISGHRSVSWYQQTPGQGLQFLFEYFSETQRNKGNFPGRFSGRQFSNSRSEMNVSTLELGDSALYLCASSLGQGGSYEQYFGPGTRLTVT.

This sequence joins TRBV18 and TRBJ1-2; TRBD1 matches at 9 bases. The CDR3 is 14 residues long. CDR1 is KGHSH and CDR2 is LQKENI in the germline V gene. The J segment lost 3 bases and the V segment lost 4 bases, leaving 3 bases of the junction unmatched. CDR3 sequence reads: CASSRTGEYYGYTF. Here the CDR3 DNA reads TGTGCCAGCTCACGGACAGGGGAGTACTATGGCTACACCTTC. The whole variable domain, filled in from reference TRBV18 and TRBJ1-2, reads NAGVMQNPRHLVRRRGQEARLRCSPMKGHSHVYWYRQLPEEGLKFMVYLQKENIIDESGMPKERFSAEFPKEGPSILRIQQVVRGDSAAYFCASSRTGEYYGYTFGSGTRLTVV.

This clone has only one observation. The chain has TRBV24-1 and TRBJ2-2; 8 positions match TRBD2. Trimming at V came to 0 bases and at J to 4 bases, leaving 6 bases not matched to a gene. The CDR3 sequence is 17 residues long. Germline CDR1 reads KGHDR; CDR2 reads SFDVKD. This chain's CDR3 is CATSDLRRGDLTGELFF. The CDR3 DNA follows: TGTGCCACCAGTGATTTGAGGCGGGGGGACCTCACCGGGGAGCTGTTTTTT.

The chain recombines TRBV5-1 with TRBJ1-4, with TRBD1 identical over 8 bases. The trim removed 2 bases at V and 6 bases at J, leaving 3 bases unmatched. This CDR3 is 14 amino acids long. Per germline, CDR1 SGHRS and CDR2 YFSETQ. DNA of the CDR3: TGCGCCAGCAGCTTTTCAGGGGGCGATGAAAAACTGTTTTTT. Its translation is CASSFSGGDEKLFF. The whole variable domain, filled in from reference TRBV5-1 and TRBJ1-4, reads KAGVTQTPRYLIKTRGQQVTLSCSPISGHRSVSWYQQTPGQGLQFLFEYFSETQRNKGNFPGRFSGRQFSNSRSEMNVSTLELGDSALYLCASSFSGGDEKLFFGSGTQLSVL.

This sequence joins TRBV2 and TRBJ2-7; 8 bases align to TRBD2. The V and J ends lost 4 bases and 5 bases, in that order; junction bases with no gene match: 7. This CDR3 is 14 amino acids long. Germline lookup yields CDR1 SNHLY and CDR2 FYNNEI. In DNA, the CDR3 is TGTGCCAGCAGTGCAGCGGGACTAGTGGACGAGCAGTACTTC. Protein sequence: CASSAAGLVDEQYF.

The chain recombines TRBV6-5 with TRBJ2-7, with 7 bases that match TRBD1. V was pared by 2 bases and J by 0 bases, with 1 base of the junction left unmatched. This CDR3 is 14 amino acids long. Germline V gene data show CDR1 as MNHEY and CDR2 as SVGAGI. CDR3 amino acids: CASSYRDSSYEQYF. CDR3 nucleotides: TGTGCCAGCAGTTACCGGGACAGCTCCTACGAGCAGTACTTC.